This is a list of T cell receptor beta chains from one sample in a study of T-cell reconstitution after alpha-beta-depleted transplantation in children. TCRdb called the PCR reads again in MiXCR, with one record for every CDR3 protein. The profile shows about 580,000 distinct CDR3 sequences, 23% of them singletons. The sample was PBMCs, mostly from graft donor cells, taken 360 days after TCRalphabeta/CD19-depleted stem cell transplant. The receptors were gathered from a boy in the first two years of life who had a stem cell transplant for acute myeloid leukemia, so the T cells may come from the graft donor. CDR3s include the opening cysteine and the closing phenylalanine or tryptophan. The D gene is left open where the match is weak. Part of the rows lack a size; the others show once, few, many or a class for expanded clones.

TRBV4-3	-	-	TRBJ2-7	TGCGCCAGCAGCCAGGGGAAAGGACCCTACGAGCAGTACTTC	CASSQGKGPYEQYF
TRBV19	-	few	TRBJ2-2	TGTGCCAGTAGTCCCCGGGACTTGCCCACCGGGGAGCTGTTTTTT	CASSPRDLPTGELFF
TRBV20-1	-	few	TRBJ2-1	TGCAGTGCTAGAAATACGAATGAGCAGTTCTTC	CSARNTNEQFF
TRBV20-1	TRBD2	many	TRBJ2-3	TGCAGTGCACCGCTTAGCGGGGGGGCAGGAGATACGCAGTATTTT	CSAPLSGGAGDTQYF
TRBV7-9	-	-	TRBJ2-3	TGTGCCAGCAGCTCCGGTACGTGGGCCGATCTCACAGATACGCAGTATTTT	CASSSGTWADLTDTQYF
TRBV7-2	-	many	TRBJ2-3	TGTGCCAGCGGACAGAGCACAGATACGCAGTATTTT	CASGQSTDTQYF
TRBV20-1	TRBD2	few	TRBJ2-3	TGCAGTGCTAGAGATTCCAGCGGGGGAGGGCCAGATACGCAGTATTTT	CSARDSSGGGPDTQYF
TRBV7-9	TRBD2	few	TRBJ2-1	TGTGCCAGCAGCCCCGGGCCCGGGACTAGCGCTACTGAGCAGTTCTTC	CASSPGPGTSATEQFF
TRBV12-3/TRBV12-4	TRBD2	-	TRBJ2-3	TGTGCCAGCAGCCAACCGGGACTAGCGGGCGGAATCGAGTATTTT	CASSQPGLAGGIEYF
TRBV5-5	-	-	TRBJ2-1	TGTGCCAGCAGCCCTAGGGAGGGGGTCAGTGGTGAGCAGTTCTTC	CASSPREGVSGEQFF
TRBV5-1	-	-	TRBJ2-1	TGCGCCAGCAGCTTGGCCAGGAAGGAGCAGTTCTTC	CASSLARKEQFF
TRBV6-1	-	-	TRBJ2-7	TGTGCCAGTCGGGGGGCAGGGCGCAGCGACGAGCAGTACTTC	CASRGAGRSDEQYF
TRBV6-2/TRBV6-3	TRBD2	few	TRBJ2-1	TGTGCCAGCAGATCCGGGACTAGCGGTGACAATGAGCAGTTCTTC	CASRSGTSGDNEQFF
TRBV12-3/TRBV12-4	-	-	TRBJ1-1	TGTGCCAGCAGTCAAGGGGTCGAAGCTTTCTTT	CASSQGVEAFF
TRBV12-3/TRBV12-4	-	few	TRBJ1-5	TGTGCCAGCAGTTTATTCGGGATTTTGGATCAGCCCCAGCATTTT	CASSLFGILDQPQHF
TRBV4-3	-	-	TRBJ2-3	TGCGCCAGCAGCCCCCTAGGTTTTGATACGCAGTATTTT	CASSPLGFDTQYF
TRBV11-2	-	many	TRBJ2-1	TGTGCCAGCAGCTTCCTTGCACCAGGGACGTCGTTAGGTAATGAGCAGTTCTTC	CASSFLAPGTSLGNEQFF